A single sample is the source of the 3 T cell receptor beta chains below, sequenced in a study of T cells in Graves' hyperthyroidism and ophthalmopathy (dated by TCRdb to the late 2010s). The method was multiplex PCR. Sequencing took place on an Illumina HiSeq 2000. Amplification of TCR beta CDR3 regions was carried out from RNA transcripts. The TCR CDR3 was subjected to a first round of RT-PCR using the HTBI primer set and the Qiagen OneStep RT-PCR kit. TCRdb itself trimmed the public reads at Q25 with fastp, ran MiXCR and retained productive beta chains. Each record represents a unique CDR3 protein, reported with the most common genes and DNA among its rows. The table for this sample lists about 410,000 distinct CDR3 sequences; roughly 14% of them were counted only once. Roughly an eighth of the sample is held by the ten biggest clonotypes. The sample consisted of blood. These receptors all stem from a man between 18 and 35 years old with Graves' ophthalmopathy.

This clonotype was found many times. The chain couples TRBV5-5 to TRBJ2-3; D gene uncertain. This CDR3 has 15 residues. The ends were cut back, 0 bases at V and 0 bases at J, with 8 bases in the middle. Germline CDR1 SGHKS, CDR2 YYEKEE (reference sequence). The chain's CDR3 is CASSLEGTSTDTQYF. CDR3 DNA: TGTGCCAGCAGCTTGGAGGGAACCAGCACAGATACGCAGTATTTT.

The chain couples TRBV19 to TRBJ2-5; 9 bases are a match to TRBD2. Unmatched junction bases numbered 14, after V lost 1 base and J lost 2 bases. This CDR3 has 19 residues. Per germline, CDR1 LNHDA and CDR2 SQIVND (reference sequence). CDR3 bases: TGTGCCAGTAGTATAGCTTACGACTCCAGCGGGGGGAAGCAAGAGACCCAGTACTTC. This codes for CASSIAYDSSGGKQETQYF.

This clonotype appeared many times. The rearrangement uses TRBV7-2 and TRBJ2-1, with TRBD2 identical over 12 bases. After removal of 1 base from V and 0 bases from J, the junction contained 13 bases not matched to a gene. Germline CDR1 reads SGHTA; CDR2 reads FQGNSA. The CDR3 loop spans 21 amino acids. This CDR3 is CASSLGASGRGIIRSYNEQFF. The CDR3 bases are TGTGCCAGCAGCTTAGGGGCTAGCGGGAGGGGGATTATCCGCTCCTACAATGAGCAGTTCTTC.